Listed below are T cell receptor beta chains from one sample, sequenced in a study of T-cell reconstitution after alpha-beta-depleted transplantation in children. One entry per CDR3 protein results from TCRdb running MiXCR on the PCR reads. The sample consists of around 410,000 distinct CDR3 sequences, roughly 10% of them appearing once. This specimen consisted of PBMCs from the stem cell graft donor, obtained from the stem cell graft. The receptor set was obtained from a human donor who donated a stem cell graft to a child with acute myeloid leukemia. Each CDR3 is given with its conserved first and last residue. A D gene is named only where the DNA matches it firmly. Size is stated for part of the rows, as once, few or many counts, or as a class when the clone is expanded.

few,TRBJ2-2,NA,TRBV20-1,TGCAGTGCTAGAGGGGACACTAACACCGGGGAGCTGTTTTTT,CSARGDTNTGELFF
few,TRBJ2-2,NA,TRBV5-1,TGCGCCAGCGGACTTAATACGAACACCGGGGAGCTGTTTTTT,CASGLNTNTGELFF
NA,TRBJ1-2,NA,TRBV18,TGTGCCAGCTCACCACCAGTTGGAGGTGGCTACACCTTC,CASSPPVGGGYTF
many,TRBJ2-6,TRBD1,TRBV12-3/TRBV12-4,TGTGCCAGCACTTTGGGACAGGGGGACTCTGGGGCCAACGTCCTGACTTTC,CASTLGQGDSGANVLTF
many,TRBJ2-4,NA,TRBV29-1,TGCAGCGTTGGCTCGGGCAAAAACATTCAGTACTTC,CSVGSGKNIQYF
NA,TRBJ2-2,NA,TRBV5-1,TGCGCCAGCAGCTTGGCCGCCCGGGTCTCGAACACCGGGGAGCTGTTTTTT,CASSLAARVSNTGELFF
few,TRBJ2-2,NA,TRBV2,TGTGCCAGCAGTGAGAACAGACAGAACACCGGGGAGCTGTTTTTT,CASSENRQNTGELFF
few,TRBJ2-2,NA,TRBV20-1,TGCAGTGCTAGTGAGGGGTTAAACACCGGGGAGCTGTTTTTT,CSASEGLNTGELFF
few,TRBJ1-3,TRBD1,TRBV28,TGTGCCAGCAGCTCGACAGGGGTCCCTGGAAACACCATATATTTT,CASSSTGVPGNTIYF
few,TRBJ2-7,TRBD2,TRBV20-1,TGCAGTGCCAACGGACTAGCGGGAGGGAGGTCCTACGAGCAGTACTTC,CSANGLAGGRSYEQYF
NA,TRBJ1-4,NA,TRBV12-3/TRBV12-4,TGTGCCAGCAGTTTTAGCCGGGACTCTAATGAAAAACTGTTTTTT,CASSFSRDSNEKLFF
NA,TRBJ2-5,NA,TRBV29-1,TGCAGCGTTGAAAAAGGGGAGACCCAGTACTTC,CSVEKGETQYF
NA,TRBJ2-1,TRBD2,TRBV2,TGTGCCAGCAATACCGGGACTAGCGGCTACAATGAGCAGTTCTTC,CASNTGTSGYNEQFF
NA,TRBJ1-1,NA,TRBV29-1,TGCAGCGTTGGCCGCAGGGGAGGTAGCACTGAAGCTTTCTTT,CSVGRRGGSTEAFF
many,TRBJ1-5,TRBD1,TRBV20-1,TGCAGTGCTAGAGAACGTACAGGGGCCGGTCAGCCCCAGCATTTT,CSARERTGAGQPQHF
many,TRBJ2-1,NA,TRBV29-1,TGCAGCGTTGTGGGGTCAGGGGCTCACAATGAGCAGTTCTTC,CSVVGSGAHNEQFF